These 18 T cell receptor beta chains were all obtained from the same sample, sequenced in a study of response to subunit inactivated influenza vaccine. TCRdb re-called the RT-PCR reads through MiXCR, storing one row per CDR3 protein. This table has about 520,000 distinct CDR3 sequences, under 8.5% appearing once. This specimen consisted of PBMCs from blood, obtained around 2 years after vaccination. The receptors were gathered from a man between 50 and 75 years old who received an inactivated influenza vaccine.

This clonotype was counted between two and nine times. This chain joins TRBV12-3 or TRBV12-4 and TRBJ2-1; 10 nucleotides agree with TRBD1. The length of the CDR3 is 14 residues. V lost 4 bases, J lost 15 bases, and 12 bases stayed unmatched. The CDR3 region has the DNA TGTGCCAGCAGTTCTTCAAGGACAGGGGGAATTCGGTTCTTC. Its translation: CASSSSRTGGIRFF.

This clonotype was counted many times. The genes are TRBV3-1 and TRBJ1-5; no clear D. The V gene's germline CDR1 is LGHDT and CDR2 YNNKEL (reference sequence). The germline V and J ends were trimmed by 0 bases and 0 bases, with 3 bases remaining between them. The CDR3 length is 14 residues. CDR3 nucleotide sequence: TGTGCCAGCAGCCAAGACACTAGCAATCAGCCCCAGCATTTT. Amino acid sequence: CASSQDTSNQPQHF.

The gene calls are TRBV7-9 and TRBJ2-7; D remains unclear. CDR1 is SEHNR, CDR2 FQNEAQ, per germline (reference sequence). The CDR3 runs 14 residues. The V gene lost 4 bases and the J gene lost 2 bases, with 12 bases spanning the gap. The CDR3 reads CASSSSGSTYEQYF. The DNA of the CDR3 is TGTGCCAGCAGCTCCTCCGGGTCCACCTACGAGCAGTACTTC.

This clonotype was seen many times. This sequence joins TRBV10-3 and TRBJ2-1; D call uncertain. The V end lost 0 bases, the J end lost 7 bases, and 7 bases lay between the germline ends. The germline V gene has CDR1 ENHRY and CDR2 SYGVKD. This CDR3 spans 13 amino acids. CDR3 protein: CAISESIVNEQFF. DNA for the CDR3: TGTGCCATCAGTGAGTCGATTGTTAATGAGCAGTTCTTC.

V and J are TRBV6-1 and TRBJ2-3; 9 nucleotides line up with TRBD2. Germline V gene lookup returns CDR1 MNHNS and CDR2 SASEGT. The CDR3 spans 15 residues. Losses at the gene ends were 8 bases for V and 3 bases for J; bases not matched to a gene: 9. CDR3 sequence reads: CASGQVAGATDTQYF. The DNA for the CDR3 is TGTGCCAGCGGTCAAGTAGCGGGGGCAACAGATACGCAGTATTTT.

This clonotype occurred many times. The genes are TRBV7-8 and TRBJ2-1, with 8 bases lining up with TRBD2. The CDR3 totals 15 residues. Trimming removed 1 base from V and 5 bases from J; junction bases left unmatched: 4. Germline V lookup: CDR1 SGHVS, CDR2 FQNEAQ. CDR3 coding DNA: TGTGCCAGCAGCTTAGTCGGGACTAGAGACAATGAGCAGTTCTTC. It specifies CASSLVGTRDNEQFF.

This clonotype appeared a few times. The chain has TRBV14 and TRBJ2-1; 8 bases fit TRBD2. This CDR3 spans 16 amino acids. Trimming took 6 bases from V and 7 from J; bases not matched to a gene: 14. CDR1 SGHDN and CDR2 FVKESK come from the germline V gene. The CDR3 loop is CASRPLAGLSGNEQFF. As DNA, the CDR3 is TGTGCCAGCAGACCCCTAGCGGGCCTATCTGGGAATGAGCAGTTCTTC.

The chain joins TRBV28 to TRBJ2-5; tentative D call: TRBD2 (6 bases). Germline CDR1 and CDR2: MDHEN and SYDVKM. The CDR3 has 16 amino acids. Trimming took 6 bases from V and 4 from J, leaving 21 bases between them. The CDR3 DNA reads as TGTGCCAGCAGCCTCCGGGTAGCGGCGGAGCTAGAGACCCAGTACTTC. Its protein product is CASSLRVAAELETQYF.

This clonotype was seen a few times. V and J are TRBV27 and TRBJ2-1; D uncertain. The CDR3 totals 15 residues. Looked up from germline, CDR1 is MNHEY and CDR2 is SMNVEV (reference sequence). The V end lost 5 bases, the J end lost 8 bases, and 19 bases lay between the germline ends. The CDR3 protein is CASSTPKLERDEQFF. CDR3 DNA: TGTGCCAGCAGTACCCCTAAGCTAGAGCGCGATGAGCAGTTCTTC.

The chain has TRBV29-1 and TRBJ2-1; D is possibly TRBD1 (6 bases). V was cut by 7 bases and J by 6 bases, with 13 bases left in between. This CDR3 has 12 residues. CDR1 and CDR2 (germline): SQVTM, ANQGSEA. The CDR3 spells CSARQVGNEQFF. The CDR3 region has the DNA TGCAGCGCCAGACAGGTCGGCAATGAGCAGTTCTTC.

The chain joins TRBV4-3 to TRBJ1-3; no clear D gene. Germline V lookup: CDR1 LGHNA, CDR2 YSLEER. This CDR3 has 17 amino acids. The ends were cut back, 3 bases at V and 0 bases at J, with 15 bases in the middle. This chain's CDR3 is CASSQFYSVASGNTIYF. For the CDR3, the DNA is TGCGCCAGCAGCCAGTTCTATAGCGTTGCCTCTGGAAACACCATATATTTT.

The gene calls are TRBV30 and TRBJ1-6; the D is unclear. The CDR3 has 15 residues. Germline CDR1 reads GTSNPN; CDR2 reads SVGIG (reference sequence). The germline V and J ends were trimmed by 3 bases and 2 bases, with 11 bases remaining between them. The CDR3 loop reads CAWRIGSTYNSPLHF. CDR3 coding DNA: TGTGCCTGGAGGATTGGGAGCACCTATAATTCACCCCTCCACTTT.

This clonotype was picked up many times. The chain has TRBV6-2 or TRBV6-3 and TRBJ2-3; TRBD2 matches at 9 bases. Germline CDR1 reads MNHEY; CDR2 reads SVGEGT. This CDR3 region has 15 residues. Germline trimming cut 6 bases from V and 4 bases from J; bases unmatched to any gene: 8. CDR3 protein: CASRLSGSSPDTQYF. The CDR3, as DNA: TGTGCCAGCAGGCTTAGCGGGAGCTCCCCAGATACGCAGTATTTT.

This clonotype was seen only a few times. The chain combines TRBV30 with TRBJ2-7; 8 positions match TRBD2. Germline CDR1 GTSNPN, CDR2 SVGIG (reference sequence). This CDR3 spans 15 amino acids. With 5 bases clipped from V and 3 bases from J, the junction kept 12 bases outside the gene matches. CDR3 sequence: CAWSPSGTRFYEQYF. Here the CDR3 DNA reads TGTGCCTGGTCGCCGTCCGGGACTAGGTTCTACGAGCAGTACTTC.

This clonotype was seen at least ten times. The chain couples TRBV18 to TRBJ2-1, with D possibly being TRBD1 (6 bases). Germline V gives CDR1 KGHSH, CDR2 LQKENI. Trimming stripped 4 bases from V and 4 bases from J, with 11 bases between. The CDR3 is 14 residues long. The CDR3 nucleotides read TGTGCCAGCTCACGCCAGGGGCTTTACAATGAGCAGTTCTTC. Amino acids: CASSRQGLYNEQFF. The variable domain in full, completed from reference TRBV18 and TRBJ2-1, reads NAGVMQNPRHLVRRRGQEARLRCSPMKGHSHVYWYRQLPEEGLKFMVYLQKENIIDESGMPKERFSAEFPKEGPSILRIQQVVRGDSAAYFCASSRQGLYNEQFFGPGTRLTVL.

The V call is TRBV20-1, the J call TRBJ2-7; D call uncertain. The germline gives CDR1 DFQATT, CDR2 SNEGSKA (reference sequence). The CDR3 sequence is 12 residues long. Trimming took off 6 bases at V and 0 bases at J, with 9 bases between the two ends. The CDR3 DNA sequence: TGCAGTGCCACCGATTACTCCTACGAGCAGTACTTC. It is translated as CSATDYSYEQYF.

The genes are TRBV25-1 and TRBJ2-7; 7 bases line up with TRBD1. J was trimmed by 6 bases and V by 4 bases; bases with no gene match: 9. Germline V lookup: CDR1 MGHDK, CDR2 SYGVNS. The CDR3 covers 14 residues. The CDR3 is CASSGYRGLAEQYF. The CDR3 DNA follows: TGTGCCAGCAGTGGGTACAGGGGCCTGGCCGAGCAGTACTTC.

This clonotype was seen ten or more times. The chain links TRBV24-1 to TRBJ2-1; the match to TRBD2 covers 10 bases. CDR1 and CDR2 from the germline V gene are KGHDR and SFDVKD. The CDR3 runs to 16 residues. Trimming removed 4 bases from V and 7 bases from J; junction bases left unmatched: 9. CDR3 DNA sequence: TGTGCCACCAGTGACCCACTAGCGGGACGAGGGAATGAGCAGTTCTTC. The encoded protein is CATSDPLAGRGNEQFF.